Below, one T cell receptor (beta chain) is given with its context. The sample comes from a study of blood T cell repertoires in COVID-19. Study details: Samples of COVID-19 (acute and convalescent) were obtained from the United States, Italy and Spain. From T cells, B-cell-depleted T cells, or PBMCs came the material, which was cDNA or gDNA.

The germline gives CDR1 GTSNPN, CDR2 SVGIG (reference sequence). This CDR3 is 12 amino acids long. V gave up 7 bases and J gave up 8 bases, with 16 bases separating them. Original processing notes: By means of reference gene primer amplification, nucleated cell counts were estimated. Profiling relied on immunoSEQ multiplex PCR, and the TCRdb table lists in-frame clones only, not all of them. That table gives V, J and clone size, and the DNA gave D and trimming. The data contain roughly 77,000 clones, roughly 73% of them singletons. Source material: peripheral blood. The rearrangement links TRBV30 to TRBJ2-3, with TRBD2 as a possible D gene (6 bases). This clonotype was sampled from a human donor in a cohort sampled during active COVID-19. CDR3 DNA sequence: TGTGCCTCCAGTGGACTAAGGGGTACGCAGTATTTT. Encoded protein: CASSGLRGTQYF.